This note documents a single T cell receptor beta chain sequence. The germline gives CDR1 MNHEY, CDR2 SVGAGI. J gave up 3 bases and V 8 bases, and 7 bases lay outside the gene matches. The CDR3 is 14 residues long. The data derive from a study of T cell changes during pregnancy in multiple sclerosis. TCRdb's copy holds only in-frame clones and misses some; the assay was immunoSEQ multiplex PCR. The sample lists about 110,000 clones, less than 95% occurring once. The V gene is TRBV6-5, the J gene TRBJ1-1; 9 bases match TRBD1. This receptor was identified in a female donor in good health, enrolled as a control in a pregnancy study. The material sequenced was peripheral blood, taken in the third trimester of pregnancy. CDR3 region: CASARRDRDTEAFF. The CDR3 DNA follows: TGTGCCAGCGCAAGAAGGGACAGGGACACTGAAGCTTTCTTT.